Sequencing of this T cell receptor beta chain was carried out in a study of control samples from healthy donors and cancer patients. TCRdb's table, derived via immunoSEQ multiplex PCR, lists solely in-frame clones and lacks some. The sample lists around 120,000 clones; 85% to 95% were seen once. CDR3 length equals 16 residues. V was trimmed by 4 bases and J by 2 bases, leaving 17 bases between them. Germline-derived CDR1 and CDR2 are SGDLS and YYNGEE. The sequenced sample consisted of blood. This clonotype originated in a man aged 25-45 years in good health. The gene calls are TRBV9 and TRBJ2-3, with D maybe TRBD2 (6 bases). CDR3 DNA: TGTGCCAGCAGCTCTAATGGCGGGGCCAACACAGATACGCAGTATTTT. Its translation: CASSSNGGANTDTQYF.